These 17 T cell receptor beta chains came from one sample sequenced in a study of immune heterogeneity within non-small cell lung tumors. Using 32 V and 13 J primers, multiplex PCR amplified TCR beta CDR3. TCRdb ran MiXCR on the multiplex PCR reads and lists one entry per CDR3 protein. Among 4,500 to 7,000 distinct CDR3 sequences, over 20% were seen once, and the ten largest hold 15% to 20%. Bulk tumor genomic DNA constituted the template, at around 600 ng per sample. Multiple biopsies spaced far apart were taken from each primary tumor during surgery. Curative surgical treatment was performed in patients who had newly diagnosed, untreated non-small cell lung cancer. The sample was lung tumor tissue. The receptors were sampled from a man between 60 and 75 years old with non-small cell lung cancer.

This clonotype counts as hyperexpanded. This chain links TRBV18 with TRBJ2-7; D unclear. Trimming pared 3 bases from V and 3 bases from J, leaving 21 bases between. Germline lookup yields CDR1 KGHSH and CDR2 LQKENI. The CDR3 runs 17 residues. The CDR3 DNA reads TGTGCCAGCTCACCCGTCCATTACAGCAATCCAATCTACGAGCAGTACTTC. Translating it yields CASSPVHYSNPIYEQYF.

Of note for this clonotype: This may arise from a read error, as a much more abundant clone is one base away. The J gene is TRBJ2-1, the V gene TRBV5-4; 9 bases agree with TRBD1. The CDR3 loop spans 14 amino acids. Germline lookup yields CDR1 SGHNT and CDR2 YYREEE (reference sequence). The CDR3 DNA is TGTGTCAGCAGCACGCGGACAGGGGCCAATGAGCAGTTCTTC. It codes for CVSSTRTGANEQFF. The complete variable domain, with remaining parts taken from reference TRBV5-4 and TRBJ2-1, reads ETGVTQSPTHLIKTRGQQVTLRCSSQSGHNTVSWYQQALGQGPQFIFQYYREEENGRGNFPPRFSGLQFPNYSSELNVNALELDDSALYLCVSSTRTGANEQFFGPGTRLTVL.

As regards this clonotype: With a much larger clone just one base away, this may be a read error. The V call is TRBV28, the J call TRBJ1-1; maybe TRBD1 (5 bases). The germline CDR1 and CDR2 sequences are MDHEN and SYDVKM. The CDR3 runs to 13 residues. CDR3: CASSLRGNTQAFF. The CDR3 nucleotides read TGTGCCAGCAGTCTGCGGGGGAACACTCAAGCTTTCTTT.

This clonotype was seen at least ten times. This CDR3 reads CASSLSGDTQYF. The CDR3 DNA sequence: TGTGCCAGCAGCTTAAGTGGGGATACGCAGTATTTT. V usage is TRBV7-9 and J usage is TRBJ2-3; D is ambiguous. The CDR3 length is 12 residues. Germline V lookup: CDR1 SEHNR, CDR2 FQNEAQ (reference sequence). The V end was cut by 2 bases, the J end by 6 bases, with 6 bases between.

Regarding this clonotype: This may be a read error, as it is one base from a much larger clone. The rearrangement links TRBV29-1 to TRBJ2-5; possibly TRBD1 or TRBD2 for D (5 bases each). CDR1 and CDR2 (germline): SQVTM, ANQGSEA. The CDR3 sequence is 12 residues long. The CDR3 region is CSVVGTVETKYF. The CDR3 DNA reads as TGCAGCGTTGTAGGGACGGTAGAGACCAAGTACTTC.

This clonotype is medium-sized within its sample. V gene TRBV20-1 combines with J gene TRBJ2-3; tentative D call: TRBD1 (6 bases). In germline, CDR1 is DFQATT, CDR2 SNEGSKA (reference sequence). This CDR3 is built from 14 residues. The V end was cut by 5 bases, the J end by 0 bases, with 12 bases between. The CDR3 DNA reads TGCAGTGCTCCCCCCGGACAGAGCACAGATACGCAGTATTTT. Translated, it gives CSAPPGQSTDTQYF.

The chain is built from TRBV29-1 and TRBJ2-3; the D gene is possibly TRBD2 (5 bases). V was pared by 5 bases and J by 0 bases, with 12 bases between. The CDR3 length is 14 residues. CDR1 SQVTM and CDR2 ANQGSEA come from the germline V gene. As DNA, the CDR3 is TGCAGCGTTCTAGCACGGAAAAGCACAGATACGCAGTATTTT. It translates to CSVLARKSTDTQYF.

Worth noting for this clonotype: A read error is possible here, since a much larger clone lies one base away. The chain is built from TRBV7-8 and TRBJ2-2; a possible D gene is TRBD2 (5 bases). The germline CDR1 and CDR2 sequences are SGHVS and FQNEAQ. This CDR3 is 15 amino acids long. As DNA, the CDR3 is TGTGCCAACAGCTTAGAGTGGGAGTACACCGGGGAGCTGTTTTTT. Encoded protein: CANSLEWEYTGELFF.

Comment on this clonotype: At one end, the junction sequence differs from germline, possibly due to a read error. V gene TRBV30 combines with J gene TRBJ2-1, with TRBD1 matching 10 bases. The CDR3 length is 16 residues. CDR1 and CDR2 from the germline V gene are GTSNPN and SVGIG (reference sequence). This chain's CDR3 is CPWTLSFSTGGNEQFF. The CDR3 nucleotides read TGTCCCTGGACCCTCTCGTTCTCGACAGGGGGCAATGAGCAATTCTTC.

This clonotype is medium-sized by share. The chain combines TRBV20-1 with TRBJ2-7; 10 positions match TRBD2. The ends lost 2 bases at V and 9 bases at J; junction bases unmatched: 16. Germline lookup yields CDR1 DFQATT and CDR2 SNEGSKA (reference sequence). The CDR3 is 16 amino acids. The CDR3 loop reads CSARTSSGRELRVQYF. CDR3 nucleotide sequence: TGCAGTGCTAGAACCTCTAGCGGGAGAGAATTGCGGGTGCAGTACTTC.

By share, this clonotype ranks as medium-sized. The chain joins TRBV9 to TRBJ2-7, with 10 bases lining up with TRBD2. Germline V gives CDR1 SGDLS, CDR2 YYNGEE. With V trimmed by 0 bases and J by 2 bases, 2 bases remained unmatched. The CDR3 consists of 15 residues. CDR3 in DNA: TGTGCCAGCAGCGTAGGGACTAGCGGAGCCTACGAGCAGTACTTC. It yields the protein CASSVGTSGAYEQYF.

The chain has TRBV5-5 and TRBJ2-2; D tentatively fits TRBD1 or TRBD2 (5 bases each). V lost 3 bases and J 4 bases, leaving 13 bases between the germline ends. The V gene's germline CDR1 is SGHKS and CDR2 YYEKEE (reference sequence). This CDR3 is 15 amino acids long. The CDR3 sequence is CASSSGTPSTGELFF. CDR3 nucleotide sequence: TGTGCCAGCAGCTCCGGGACGCCCAGCACCGGGGAGCTGTTTTTT.

This clonotype was found once. This may be a read error: a much more frequent sequence differs by one nucleotide. This CDR3 reads CASSLGVGYNQQFF. Written as DNA, the CDR3 is TGTGCCAGCAGCTTAGGGGTCGGTTACAATCAGCAGTTCTTC. This sequence joins TRBV7-9 and TRBJ2-1; D uncertain. This CDR3 is built from 14 residues. Germline values: CDR1 SEHNR, CDR2 FQNEAQ (reference sequence).

By sample share, this clonotype is medium-sized. This chain links TRBV10-1 with TRBJ1-1; TRBD1 matches 8 bases. The J segment lost 6 bases and the V segment lost 2 bases, leaving 8 bases of the junction unmatched. Germline CDR1 is WNHNN and CDR2 is SYGVQD (reference sequence). The CDR3 extends over 15 amino acids. The CDR3 DNA is TGCGCCAGCAGTGAGAGAGCCGGGACAGGTTCTGAAGCTTTCTTT. It translates to CASSERAGTGSEAFF.

This clonotype has ten or more counts. The V and J genes are TRBV7-8 and TRBJ1-4; D remains unclear. Per the germline V gene, CDR1 is SGHVS and CDR2 is FQNEAQ. This CDR3 has 15 residues. V lost 3 bases and J 0 bases, leaving 8 bases between the germline ends. The CDR3 region is CASSFDLSTNEKLFF. The CDR3 DNA reads TGTGCCAGCAGCTTTGACTTATCAACTAATGAAAAACTGTTTTTT.

This clonotype was recorded at least ten times. The V call is TRBV2, the J call TRBJ2-3; D gene uncertain. The CDR3 runs 10 residues. The ends were cut back, 11 bases at V and 2 bases at J, with 5 bases in the middle. Per the germline V gene, CDR1 is SNHLY and CDR2 is FYNNEI. DNA for the CDR3: TGTGCCCGCTTCACAGATACGCAGTATTTT. It codes for CARFTDTQYF.

The chain recombines TRBV11-2 with TRBJ2-5; D gene ambiguous. V dropped 1 base and J dropped 5 bases, with 5 bases sitting between them. The germline V gene encodes CDR1 SGHAT and CDR2 FQNNGV. CDR3 length: 12 residues. CDR3 loop: CASSLVRETQYF. The CDR3 DNA sequence: TGTGCCAGCAGCTTAGTACGGGAGACCCAGTACTTC.